This T cell receptor beta chain was captured by sequencing in a study of neurological immune-mediated disorders. Study-level results: Falling below healthy controls, multiple sclerosis showed the least TCR clonal expansion, while HTLV-1-associated myelopathy showed the most.

cDNA was made by 5'RACE with 10-nucleotide random UMIs. TCRdb passed the 5' RACE reads through MiXCR, listing each CDR3 protein once. In the table there are roughly 60,000 distinct CDR3 sequences, 3% to 4% of which are singletons. This clonotype was detected ten times or more. Its antigen is unknown. The source of this sequence is a woman between 35 and 50 years old with multiple sclerosis. The sequencing sample was made of CD4+ T cells from blood.

The CDR3 bases are TGCGCCAGCAGCTTGCAGGGGCTCGATACGCAGTATTTT. It yields the protein CASSLQGLDTQYF. This chain uses TRBV5-1 with TRBJ2-3, with D possibly being TRBD1 (6 bases). Germline CDR1 SGHRS, CDR2 YFSETQ. V was trimmed by 1 base and J by 6 bases, leaving 9 bases between them. The CDR3 runs to 13 residues.